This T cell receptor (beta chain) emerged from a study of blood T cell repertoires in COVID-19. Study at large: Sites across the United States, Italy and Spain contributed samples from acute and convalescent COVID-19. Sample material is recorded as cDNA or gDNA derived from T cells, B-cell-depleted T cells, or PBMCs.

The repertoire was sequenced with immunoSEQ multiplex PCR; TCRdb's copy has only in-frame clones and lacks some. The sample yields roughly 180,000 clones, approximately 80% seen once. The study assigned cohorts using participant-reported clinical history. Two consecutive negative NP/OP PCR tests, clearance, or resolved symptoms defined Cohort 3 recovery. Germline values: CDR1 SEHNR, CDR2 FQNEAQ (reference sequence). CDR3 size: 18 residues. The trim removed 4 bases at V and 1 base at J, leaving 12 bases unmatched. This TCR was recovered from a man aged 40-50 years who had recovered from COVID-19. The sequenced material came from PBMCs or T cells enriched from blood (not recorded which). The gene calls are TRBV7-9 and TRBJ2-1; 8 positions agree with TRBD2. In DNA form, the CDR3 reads TGTGCCAGCAGCTCCCCCTCGGGCGGGAGGATTTCCTACAATGAGCAGTTCTTC. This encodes CASSSPSGGRISYNEQFF. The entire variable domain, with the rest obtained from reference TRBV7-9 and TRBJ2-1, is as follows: DTGVSQNPRHKITKRGQNVTFRCDPISEHNRLYWYRQTLGQGPEFLTYFQNEAQLEKSRLLSDRFSAERPKGSFSTLEIQRTEQGDSAMYLCASSSPSGGRISYNEQFFGPGTRLTVL.